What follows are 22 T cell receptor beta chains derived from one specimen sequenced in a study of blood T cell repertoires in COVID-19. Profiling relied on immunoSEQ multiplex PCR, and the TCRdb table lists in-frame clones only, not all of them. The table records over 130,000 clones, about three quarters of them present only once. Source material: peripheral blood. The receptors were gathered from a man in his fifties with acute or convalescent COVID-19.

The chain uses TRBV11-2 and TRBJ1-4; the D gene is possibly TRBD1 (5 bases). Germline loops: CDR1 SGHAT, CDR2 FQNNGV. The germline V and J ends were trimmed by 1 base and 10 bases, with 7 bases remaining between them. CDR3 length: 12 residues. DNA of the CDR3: TGTGCCAGCAGCTTAGCGGGGGGAAAACTGTTTTTT. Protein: CASSLAGGKLFF.

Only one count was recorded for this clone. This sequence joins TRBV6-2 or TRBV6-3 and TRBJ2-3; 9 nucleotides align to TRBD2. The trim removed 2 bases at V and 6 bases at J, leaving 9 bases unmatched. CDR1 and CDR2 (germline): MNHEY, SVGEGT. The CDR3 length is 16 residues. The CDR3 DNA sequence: TGTGCCAGCAGTTACGGGCTAGCGGGGCTGGGTGATACGCAGTATTTT. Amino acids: CASSYGLAGLGDTQYF.

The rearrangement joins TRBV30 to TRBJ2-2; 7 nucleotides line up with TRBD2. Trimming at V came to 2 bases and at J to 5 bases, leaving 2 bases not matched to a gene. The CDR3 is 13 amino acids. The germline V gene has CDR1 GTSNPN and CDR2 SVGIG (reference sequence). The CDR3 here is CAWSRGGTGELFF. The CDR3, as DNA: TGTGCCTGGAGTAGGGGAGGGACCGGGGAGCTGTTTTTT.

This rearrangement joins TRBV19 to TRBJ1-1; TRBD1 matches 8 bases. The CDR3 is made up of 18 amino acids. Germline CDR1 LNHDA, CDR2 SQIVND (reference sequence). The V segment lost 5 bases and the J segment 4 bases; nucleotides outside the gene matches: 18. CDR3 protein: CASSPPPDRAWLSTEAFF. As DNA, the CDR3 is TGTGCCAGTAGTCCGCCCCCGGACAGGGCATGGCTGAGCACTGAAGCTTTCTTT.

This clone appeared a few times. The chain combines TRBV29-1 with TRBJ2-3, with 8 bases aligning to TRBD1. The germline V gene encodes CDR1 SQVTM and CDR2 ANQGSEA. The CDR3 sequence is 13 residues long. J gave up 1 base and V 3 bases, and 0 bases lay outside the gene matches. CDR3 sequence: CSVEGQGTDTQYF. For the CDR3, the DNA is TGCAGCGTTGAGGGACAGGGCACAGATACGCAGTATTTT.

CDR3 in DNA: TGCAGTGCTAGAGATCGCGTTGAAGCTTTCTTT. Translation: CSARDRVEAFF. The gene calls are TRBV20-1 and TRBJ1-1; no clear D. V lost 0 bases, J lost 7 bases, and 6 bases lay in between. Germline assignment: CDR1 DFQATT and CDR2 SNEGSKA (reference sequence). CDR3 length: 11 amino acids.

DNA of the CDR3: TGCGCCAGCAGCCCGGCAGACTTGAACACTGAAGCTTTCTTT. Translation: CASSPADLNTEAFF. The genes are TRBV5-1 and TRBJ1-1; D gene unclear. Trimming stripped 4 bases from V and 0 bases from J, with 10 bases between. The CDR3 spans 14 residues. Germline CDR1 and CDR2: SGHRS and YFSETQ.

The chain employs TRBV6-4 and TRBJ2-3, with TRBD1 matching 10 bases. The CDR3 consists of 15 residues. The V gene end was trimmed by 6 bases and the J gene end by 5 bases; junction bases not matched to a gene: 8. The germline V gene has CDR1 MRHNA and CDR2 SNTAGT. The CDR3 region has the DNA TGTGCCAGCAGCCTCCGACAGGGGGCCGAAGATACGCAGTATTTT. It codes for CASSLRQGAEDTQYF.

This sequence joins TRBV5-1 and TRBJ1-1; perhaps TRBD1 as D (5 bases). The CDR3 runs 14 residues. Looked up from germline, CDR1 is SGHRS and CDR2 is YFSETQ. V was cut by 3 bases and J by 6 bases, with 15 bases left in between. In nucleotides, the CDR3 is TGCGCCAGCAGCTCGGAGGGACTCGGGGCTGAAGCTTTCTTT. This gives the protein CASSSEGLGAEAFF.

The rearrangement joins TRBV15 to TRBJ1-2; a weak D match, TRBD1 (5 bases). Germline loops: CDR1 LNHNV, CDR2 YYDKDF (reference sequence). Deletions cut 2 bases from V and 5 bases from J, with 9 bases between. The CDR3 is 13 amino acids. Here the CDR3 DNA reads TGTGCCACCAGCAGACAGGGTGGATATGGCTACACCTTC. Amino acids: CATSRQGGYGYTF.

CDR3 residues: CASSLWTGQETQYF. CDR3 in DNA: TGTGCCAGCAGTTTATGGACAGGACAAGAGACCCAGTACTTC. The chain uses TRBV27 and TRBJ2-5; 7 bases line up with TRBD1. The length of the CDR3 is 14 residues. The germline CDR1 and CDR2 sequences are MNHEY and SMNVEV (reference sequence). After removal of 1 base from V and 2 bases from J, the junction contained 1 base not matched to a gene.

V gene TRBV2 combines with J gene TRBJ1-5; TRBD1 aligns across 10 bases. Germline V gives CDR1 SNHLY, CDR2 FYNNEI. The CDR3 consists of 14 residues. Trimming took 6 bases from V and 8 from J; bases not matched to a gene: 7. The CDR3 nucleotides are TGTGCCAGCAGCGGGGACAGGGGAAGGGAGCCCCAGCATTTT. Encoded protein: CASSGDRGREPQHF.

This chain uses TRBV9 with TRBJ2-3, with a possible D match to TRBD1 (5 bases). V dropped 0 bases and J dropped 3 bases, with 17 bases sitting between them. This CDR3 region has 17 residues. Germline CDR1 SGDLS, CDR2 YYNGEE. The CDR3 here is CASSVGQGRGGTDTQYF. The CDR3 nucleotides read TGTGCCAGCAGCGTAGGGCAGGGTCGAGGTGGGACAGATACGCAGTATTTT.

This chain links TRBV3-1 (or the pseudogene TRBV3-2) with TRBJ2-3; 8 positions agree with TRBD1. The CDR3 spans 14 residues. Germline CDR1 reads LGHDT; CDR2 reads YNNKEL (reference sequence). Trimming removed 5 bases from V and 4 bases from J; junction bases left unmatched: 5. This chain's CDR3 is CASSSGTGSDTQYF. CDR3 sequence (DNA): TGTGCCAGCAGCTCCGGGACAGGCTCAGATACGCAGTATTTT.

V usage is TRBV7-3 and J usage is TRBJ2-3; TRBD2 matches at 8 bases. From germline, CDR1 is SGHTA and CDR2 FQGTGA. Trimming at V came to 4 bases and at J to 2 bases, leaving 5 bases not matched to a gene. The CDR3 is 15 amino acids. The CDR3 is CASSYGGGSTDTQYF. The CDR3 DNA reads TGTGCCAGCAGCTACGGCGGGGGGTCCACAGATACGCAGTATTTT.

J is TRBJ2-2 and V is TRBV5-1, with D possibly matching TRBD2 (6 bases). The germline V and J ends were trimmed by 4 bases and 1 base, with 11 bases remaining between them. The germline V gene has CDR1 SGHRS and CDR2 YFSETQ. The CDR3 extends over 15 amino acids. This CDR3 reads CASSPGLLNTGELFF. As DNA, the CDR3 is TGCGCCAGCAGCCCCGGACTACTGAACACCGGGGAGCTGTTTTTT.

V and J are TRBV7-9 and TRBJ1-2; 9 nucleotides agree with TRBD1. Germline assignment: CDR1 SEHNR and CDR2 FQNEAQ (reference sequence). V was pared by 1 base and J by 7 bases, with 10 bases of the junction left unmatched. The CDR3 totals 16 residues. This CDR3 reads CASSLDDRGRFGGYTF. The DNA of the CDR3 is TGTGCCAGCAGCTTAGATGACAGGGGGAGGTTTGGTGGCTACACCTTC.

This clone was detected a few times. As DNA, the CDR3 is TGTGCCTGGAGTGGGCGCAGGGGGTCTGGAAACACCATATATTTT. Protein: CAWSGRRGSGNTIYF. The V call is TRBV30, the J call TRBJ1-3; 7 bases align to TRBD1. The CDR3 totals 15 residues. Germline-derived CDR1 and CDR2 are GTSNPN and SVGIG (reference sequence). After removal of 1 base from V and 1 base from J, the junction contained 4 bases not matched to a gene.

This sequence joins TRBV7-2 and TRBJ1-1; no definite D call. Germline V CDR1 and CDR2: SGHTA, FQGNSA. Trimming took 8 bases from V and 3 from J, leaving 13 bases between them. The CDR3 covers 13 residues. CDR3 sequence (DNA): TGTGCCAGCCTTTCGGGGAGGTACACTGAAGCTTTCTTT. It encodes CASLSGRYTEAFF.

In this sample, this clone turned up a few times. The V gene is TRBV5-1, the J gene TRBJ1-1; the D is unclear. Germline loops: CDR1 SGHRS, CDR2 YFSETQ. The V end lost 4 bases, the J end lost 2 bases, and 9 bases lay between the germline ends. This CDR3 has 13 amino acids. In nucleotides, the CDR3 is TGCGCCAGCAGCGAACAGACAAACACTGAAGCTTTCTTT. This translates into CASSEQTNTEAFF.

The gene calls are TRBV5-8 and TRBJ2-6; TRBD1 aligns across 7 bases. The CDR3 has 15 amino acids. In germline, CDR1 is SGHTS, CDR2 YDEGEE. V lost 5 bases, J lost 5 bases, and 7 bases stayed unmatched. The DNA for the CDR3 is TGTGCCAGCAGTCCCGGGACAGCACGGGCCAACGTCCTGACTTTC. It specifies CASSPGTARANVLTF.

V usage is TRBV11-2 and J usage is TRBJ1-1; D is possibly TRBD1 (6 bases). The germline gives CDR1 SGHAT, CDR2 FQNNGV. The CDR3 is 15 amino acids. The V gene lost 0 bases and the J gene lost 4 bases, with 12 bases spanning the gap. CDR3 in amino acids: CASSLETGLATEAFF. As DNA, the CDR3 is TGTGCCAGCAGCTTAGAGACAGGCTTGGCCACTGAAGCTTTCTTT.